The source of this TCR beta chain is a study of CD8+ T cells in alopecia areata. Looking at the study overall: Treated patients took oral tofacitinib at 5 to 10 mg twice daily.

Germline-derived CDR1 and CDR2 are KGHSH and LQKENI. Trimming cost V 4 bases and J 1 base, with 13 bases left between them. The CDR3 loop spans 15 amino acids. Following extraction, RNA underwent reverse transcription to cDNA, which served as the sequencing template. The data were produced by immunoSEQ multiplex PCR, yet TCRdb's version contains in-frame clones alone and is incomplete. The sample yields roughly 220,000 clones, 30% to 40% seen once. Study-wide findings and caveats: Scalp clonality and expanded CD8+ clones among the top 100 fell significantly with tofacitinib. Sequencing of scalp samples also includes resident alphabeta T cells from normal skin.

Treatment reported: oral pan-JAK inhibitor, 5-10 mg twice daily. Researchers took lesional scalp punch biopsies and peripheral blood from people who were alopecia areata patients. Points on this clone: Its antigen is not known.

This receptor was taken from a human donor with alopecia areata. Sequencing used CD4+ T cells sorted from blood, obtained around week 34, from a patient treated with tofacitinib. This chain uses TRBV18 with TRBJ2-5; D possibly corresponds to TRBD2 (5 bases). The CDR3 sequence: CASSLSGDRQETQYF. The CDR3 coding sequence is TGTGCCAGCTCACTGTCCGGGGATCGCCAAGAGACCCAGTACTTC.